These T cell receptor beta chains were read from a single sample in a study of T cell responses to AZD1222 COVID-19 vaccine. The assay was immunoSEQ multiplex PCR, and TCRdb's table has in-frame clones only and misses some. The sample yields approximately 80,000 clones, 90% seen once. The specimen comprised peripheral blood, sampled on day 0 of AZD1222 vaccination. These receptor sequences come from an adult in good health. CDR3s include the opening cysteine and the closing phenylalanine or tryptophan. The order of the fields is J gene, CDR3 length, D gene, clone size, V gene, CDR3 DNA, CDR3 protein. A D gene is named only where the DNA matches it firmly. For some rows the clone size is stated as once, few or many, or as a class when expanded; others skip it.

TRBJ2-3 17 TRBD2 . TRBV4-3 TGCGCCAGCAGCCAAGATATCAATGCGGGGGGCACAGATACGCAGTATTTT CASSQDINAGGTDTQYF
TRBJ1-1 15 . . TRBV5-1 TGCGCCAGCAGCTTGGACAGGTCAATGAACACTGAAGCTTTCTTT CASSLDRSMNTEAFF
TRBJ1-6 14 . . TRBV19 TGTGCCAGCGGGACTTCCGGGGGTAATTCACCCCTCCACTTT CASGTSGGNSPLHF
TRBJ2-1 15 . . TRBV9 TGTGCCAGCAGCGTCGGGGGCCTTTCCTACAATGAGCAGTTCTTC CASSVGGLSYNEQFF
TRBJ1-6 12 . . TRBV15 TGTGCCACCAGTTGGGACCGCACAACCCTCCACTTT CATSWDRTTLHF
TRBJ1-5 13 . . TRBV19 TGTGCCAGTATGATATCCGTTAATCAGCCCCAGCATTTT CASMISVNQPQHF
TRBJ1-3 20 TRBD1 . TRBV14 TGTGCCAGCAGCCACACAGGGGTACTCCTAAGGGTTCTATCTGGAAACACCATATATTTT CASSHTGVLLRVLSGNTIYF
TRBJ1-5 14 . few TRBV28 TGTGCCAGCAGTTCAACAGGGAATTATCAGCCCCAGCATTTT CASSSTGNYQPQHF
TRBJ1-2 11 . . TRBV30 TGTGCCTGGGACAGTTTCTATGGCTACACCTTC CAWDSFYGYTF
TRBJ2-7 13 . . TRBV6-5 TGTGCCAGCAACCTCCTATACGGAGGGGAGCAGTACTTC CASNLLYGGEQYF
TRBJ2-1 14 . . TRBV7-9 TGTGCCAGCAGCTTATCGGGCAGATACAATGAGCAGTTCTTC CASSLSGRYNEQFF
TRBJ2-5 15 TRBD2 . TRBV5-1 TGCGCCAGCAGCTGGTTGACTAGCGGAGGAGAGACCCAGTACTTC CASSWLTSGGETQYF
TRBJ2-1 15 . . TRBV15 TGTGCCACCAGCAGAGATGGAGGGTGGGGCAATGAGCAGTTCTTC CATSRDGGWGNEQFF
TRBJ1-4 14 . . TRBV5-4 TGTGCCAGCAGCTCCAGGGACGTTAATGAAAAACTGTTTTTT CASSSRDVNEKLFF
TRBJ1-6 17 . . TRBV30 TGTGCCTGGAGTGTATCAGTCCTGAGCTCCTATAATTCACCCCTCCACTTT CAWSVSVLSSYNSPLHF
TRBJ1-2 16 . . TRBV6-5 TGTGCCAGCAGTTTAGAAGGGGGTATTGGGGTTTATGGCTACACCTTC CASSLEGGIGVYGYTF
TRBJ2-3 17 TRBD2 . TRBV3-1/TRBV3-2 TGTGCCAGCACCCGGCGGGGCGGGGGGTCGAGCACAGATACGCAGTATTTT CASTRRGGGSSTDTQYF
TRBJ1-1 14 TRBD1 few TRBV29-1 TGCAGCGTTCAGGACAGGGTAGGGGGCACTGAAGCTTTCTTT CSVQDRVGGTEAFF
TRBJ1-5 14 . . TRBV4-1 TGCGCCAGCAGCCAGTTGACAGTCGGCCAGCCCCAGCATTTT CASSQLTVGQPQHF
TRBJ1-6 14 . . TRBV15 TGTGCCACCAGCAGAGGGGGGCCGGGGTCACCCCTCCACTTT CATSRGGPGSPLHF
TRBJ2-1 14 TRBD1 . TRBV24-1 TGTGCCACCGCCGGGACAGGGCCCGCCAATGAGCAGTTCTTC CATAGTGPANEQFF
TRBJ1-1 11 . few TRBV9 TGTGCCAGCAGCGGGGCCGGCGAAGCTTTCTTT CASSGAGEAFF
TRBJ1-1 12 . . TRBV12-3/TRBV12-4 TGTGCCAGCAGTTTGGGGAGGACTGAAGCTTTCTTT CASSLGRTEAFF
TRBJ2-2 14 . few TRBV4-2 TGTGCCAGCAGCCAAGAGCAGCACACCGGGGAGCTGTTTTTT CASSQEQHTGELFF
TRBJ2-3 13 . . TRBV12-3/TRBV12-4 TGTGCCAGCAGTTTCCAACGCTTAGATACGCAGTATTTT CASSFQRLDTQYF
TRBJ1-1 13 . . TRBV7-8 TGTGCCAGCAGCTTATTCGGGGGCACTGAAGCTTTCTTT CASSLFGGTEAFF
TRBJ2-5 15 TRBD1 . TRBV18 TGTGCCAGCTCACCGGCCTGGGACAGGGCGGAGACCCAGTACTTC CASSPAWDRAETQYF
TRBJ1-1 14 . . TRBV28 TGTGCCAGCAGTTTAATCACTATGAACACTGAAGCTTTCTTT CASSLITMNTEAFF
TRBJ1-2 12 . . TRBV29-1 TGCAGCGTCCAAGGGCTAGGGGGGGGCTACACCTTC CSVQGLGGGYTF
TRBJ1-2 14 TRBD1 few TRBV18 TGTGCCAGCTCAGGACAGGGGCTGAGGTTCGGCTACACCTTC CASSGQGLRFGYTF
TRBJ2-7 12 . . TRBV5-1 TGCGCCAGCAGCGCCGGAGGGGGCGAGCAGTACTTC CASSAGGGEQYF
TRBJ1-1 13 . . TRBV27 TGTGCCAGCAGTTTACGGGGGCCAGGGGTAGGTTTCTTT CASSLRGPGVGFF
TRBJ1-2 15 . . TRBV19 TGTGCCAGTAGTATATTTGCGGGTGACCTCTATGGCTACACCTTC CASSIFAGDLYGYTF
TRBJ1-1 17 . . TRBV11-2 TGTGCCAGCAGCTTTAACAGGGCGGCGCAGATGAACACTGAAGCTTTCTTT CASSFNRAAQMNTEAFF
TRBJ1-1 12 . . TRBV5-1 TGCGCCAGCAGCTTACCCGACAACAACGCTTTCTTT CASSLPDNNAFF
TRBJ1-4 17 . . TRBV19 TGTGCCAGTAGCATCGCCCCGAAGAAGTCGATAACCGAAAAACTGTTTTTT CASSIAPKKSITEKLFF
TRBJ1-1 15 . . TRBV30 TGTGCCTGGAGTGTATCGGTCGGGGATGGCACTGAAGCTTTCTTT CAWSVSVGDGTEAFF
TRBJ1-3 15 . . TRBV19 TGTGCCAGTAGGAGGACAGCACTCTCTGGAAACACCATATATTTT CASRRTALSGNTIYF
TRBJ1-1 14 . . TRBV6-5 TGTGCCAGCAGTTACGGGGGGGCAAACACTGAAGCTTTCTTT CASSYGGANTEAFF
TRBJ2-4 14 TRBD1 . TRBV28 TGTGCCAGCAGTGGACAGGGATCCGTAAACATTCAGTACTTC CASSGQGSVNIQYF
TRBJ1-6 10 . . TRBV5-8 TGTGCCAGCACCCACGTCACCCTCCACTTT CASTHVTLHF
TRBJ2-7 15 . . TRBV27 TGTGCCAGCAGTCAACGCCTCGGGACAAACTACGAGCAGTACTTC CASSQRLGTNYEQYF
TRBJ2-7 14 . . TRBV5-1 TGCGCCAGCAGCTTGACCGGGGGCCCTTACGAGCAGTACTTC CASSLTGGPYEQYF
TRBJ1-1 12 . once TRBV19 TGTGCCAGTAGGGCAGGGAACACTGAAGCTTTCTTT CASRAGNTEAFF
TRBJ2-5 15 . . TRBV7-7 TGTGCTAGCAGCTTAGGTGCGGGGCCCCAAGAGACCCAGTACTTC CASSLGAGPQETQYF
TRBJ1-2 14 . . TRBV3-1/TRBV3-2 TGTGCCAGCAGCCAAGATTTGGTTAACTATGGCTACACCTTC CASSQDLVNYGYTF
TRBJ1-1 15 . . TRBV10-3 TGTGCCATCAGTGAGTCGGGGTCAATGAACACTGAAGCTTTCTTT CAISESGSMNTEAFF
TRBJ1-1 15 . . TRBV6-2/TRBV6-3 TGTGCCAGCAGTTACGGGCAGGGGTGGGACACTGAAGCTTTCTTT CASSYGQGWDTEAFF
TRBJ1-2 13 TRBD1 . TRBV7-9 TGTGCCAGCAGCAAGACAGGGGGCTATGGCTACACCTTC CASSKTGGYGYTF
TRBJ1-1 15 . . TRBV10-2 TGCGCCAGCAGGGGGGATAAGAGAATGAACACTGAAGCTTTCTTT CASRGDKRMNTEAFF
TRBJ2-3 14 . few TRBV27 TGTGCCAGCAGAAGGACGCCCAGCACAGATACGCAGTATTTT CASRRTPSTDTQYF
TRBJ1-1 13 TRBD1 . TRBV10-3 TGTGCCATCAAGCCAGGACAGGGTTTGCTGGTGTTCTTT CAIKPGQGLLVFF
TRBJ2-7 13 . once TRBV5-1 TGCGCCAGCAGCTTGCCCCAAATGTACGAGCAGTACTTC CASSLPQMYEQYF
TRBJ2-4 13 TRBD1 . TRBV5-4 TGTGCCACCCGACAGGGTGTCGAAAACATTCAGTACTTC CATRQGVENIQYF
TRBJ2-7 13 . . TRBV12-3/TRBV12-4 TGTGCCAGCAGCCTCACCACAGCTTACGAGCAGTACTTC CASSLTTAYEQYF
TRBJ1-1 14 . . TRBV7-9 TGTGCCAGCAGCGGGTTGGGGGGCGGCACTGAAGCTTTCTTT CASSGLGGGTEAFF
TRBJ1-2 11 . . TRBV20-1 TGCAGTGCTATCCAGACCGGTGGCTACACCTTC CSAIQTGGYTF